Below, one TCR beta chain is given with its context. The table came from immunoSEQ multiplex PCR; TCRdb's copy has only in-frame clones and leaves some out. The table lists approximately 17,000 clones, about 83% of them singletons, with 3% to 4% in the top ten. The sample belongs to a study of graft-versus-host responses after intestinal transplantation. Intraepithelial lymphocytes and lamina propria lymphocytes were released through processing of graft tissue. This TCR derives from a human patient who received an intestinal transplant, so some T cells may come from the graft donor. The material sequenced was ileum tissue, taken approximately 83 weeks after intestinal transplantation.

CDR3 in DNA: TGTGCCAGCAGCCCACCTCGGAGGAGTGAGCAGTTCTTC. Amino acid sequence: CASSPPRRSEQFF. The chain has TRBV11-3 and TRBJ2-1; maybe TRBD2 (5 bases). V shed 5 bases and J shed 9 bases, with 14 bases lying between them. This CDR3 has 13 residues. Germline lookup yields CDR1 SGHNT and CDR2 YENEEA.